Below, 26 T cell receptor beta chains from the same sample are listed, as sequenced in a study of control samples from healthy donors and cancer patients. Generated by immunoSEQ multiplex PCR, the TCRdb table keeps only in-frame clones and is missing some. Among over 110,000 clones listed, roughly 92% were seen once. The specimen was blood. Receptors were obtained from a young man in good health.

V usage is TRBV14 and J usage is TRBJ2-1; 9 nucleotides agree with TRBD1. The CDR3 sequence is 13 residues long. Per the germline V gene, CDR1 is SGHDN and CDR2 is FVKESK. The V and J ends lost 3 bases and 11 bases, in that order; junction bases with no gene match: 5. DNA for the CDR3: TGTGCCAGCAGCCAGAAGACAGGGGGGAAGCAGTTCTTC. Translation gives CASSQKTGGKQFF. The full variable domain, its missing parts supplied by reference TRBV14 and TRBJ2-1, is EAGVTQFPSHSVIEKGQTVTLRCDPISGHDNLYWYRRVMGKEIKFLLHFVKESKQDESGMPNNRFLAERTGGTYSTLKVQPAELEDSGVYFCASSQKTGGKQFFGPGTRLTVL.

The CDR3: CATSDAGTAEQFF. In nucleotides, the CDR3 is TGTGCCACCAGTGATGCGGGGACGGCTGAGCAGTTCTTC. The chain joins TRBV24-1 to TRBJ2-1; a weak D match, TRBD2 (6 bases). Between the trimmed V and J ends, which lost 3 bases and 9 bases, there was a span of 11 bases. The CDR3 totals 13 residues. Germline V gene sequence: CDR1 KGHDR, CDR2 SFDVKD.

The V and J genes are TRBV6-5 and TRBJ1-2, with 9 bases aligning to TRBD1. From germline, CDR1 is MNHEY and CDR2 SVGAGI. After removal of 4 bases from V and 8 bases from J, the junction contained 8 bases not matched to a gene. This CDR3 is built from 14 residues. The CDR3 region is CASSLSGTGSGYTF. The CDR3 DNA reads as TGTGCCAGCAGTTTGTCCGGGACAGGGTCAGGCTACACCTTC.

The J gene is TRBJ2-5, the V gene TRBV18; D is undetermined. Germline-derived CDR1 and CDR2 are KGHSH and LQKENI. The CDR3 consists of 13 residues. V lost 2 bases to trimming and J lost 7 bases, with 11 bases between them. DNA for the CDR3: TGTGCCAGCTCACCAACAGTTGAGGTGACCCAGTACTTC. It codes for CASSPTVEVTQYF.

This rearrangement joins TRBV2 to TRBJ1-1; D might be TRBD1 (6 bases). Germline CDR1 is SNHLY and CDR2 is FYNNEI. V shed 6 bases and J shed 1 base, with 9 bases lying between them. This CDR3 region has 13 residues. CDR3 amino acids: CASRPGQNTEAFF. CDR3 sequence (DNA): TGTGCCAGCAGGCCGGGACAGAACACTGAAGCTTTCTTT.

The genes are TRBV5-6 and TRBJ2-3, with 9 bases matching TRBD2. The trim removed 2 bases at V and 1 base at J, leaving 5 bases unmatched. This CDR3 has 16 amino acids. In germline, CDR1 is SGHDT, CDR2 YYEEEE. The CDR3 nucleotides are TGTGCCAGCAGCTTCTTAGCGGGAGATGGCACAGATACGCAGTATTTT. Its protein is CASSFLAGDGTDTQYF.

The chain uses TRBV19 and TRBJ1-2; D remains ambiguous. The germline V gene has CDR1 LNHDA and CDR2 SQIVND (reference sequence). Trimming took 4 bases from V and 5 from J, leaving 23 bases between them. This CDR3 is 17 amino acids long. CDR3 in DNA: TGTGCCAGTAGTACCCCCGACTTACAGTCTCTCCCTTATGGCTACACCTTC. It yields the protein CASSTPDLQSLPYGYTF. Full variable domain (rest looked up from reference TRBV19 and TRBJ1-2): DGGITQSPKYLFRKEGQNVTLSCEQNLNHDAMYWYRQDPGQGLRLIYYSQIVNDFQKGDIAEGYSVSREKKESFPLTVTSAQKNPTAFYLCASSTPDLQSLPYGYTFGSGTRLTVV.

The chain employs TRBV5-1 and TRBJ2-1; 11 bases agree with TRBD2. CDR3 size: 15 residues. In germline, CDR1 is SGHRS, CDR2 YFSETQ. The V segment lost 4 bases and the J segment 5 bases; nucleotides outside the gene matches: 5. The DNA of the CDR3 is TGCGCCAGCAGCACACGACTAGCGGGAAACAATGAGCAGTTCTTC. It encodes CASSTRLAGNNEQFF.

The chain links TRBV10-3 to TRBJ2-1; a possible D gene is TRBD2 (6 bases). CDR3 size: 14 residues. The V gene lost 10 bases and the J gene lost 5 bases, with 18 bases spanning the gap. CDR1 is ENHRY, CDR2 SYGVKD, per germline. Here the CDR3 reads CATIPDGRNNEQFF. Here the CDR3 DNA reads TGTGCCACGATCCCTGATGGGAGGAACAATGAGCAGTTCTTC.

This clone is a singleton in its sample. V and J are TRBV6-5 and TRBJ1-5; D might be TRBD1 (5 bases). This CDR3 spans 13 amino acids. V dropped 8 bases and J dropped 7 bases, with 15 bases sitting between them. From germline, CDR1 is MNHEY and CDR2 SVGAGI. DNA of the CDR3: TGTGCCAGCTCCCAGGGTCGCAGACAGCCCCAGCATTTT. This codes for CASSQGRRQPQHF.

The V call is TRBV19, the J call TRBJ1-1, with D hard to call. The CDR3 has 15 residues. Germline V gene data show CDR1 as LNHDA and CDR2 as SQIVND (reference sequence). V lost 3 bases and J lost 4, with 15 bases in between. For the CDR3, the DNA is TGTGCCAGTAGTATCAGTCCGGGAGCCGGCACTGAAGCTTTCTTT. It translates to CASSISPGAGTEAFF.

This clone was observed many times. The CDR3 DNA is TGTGCCAGCAGGTTACAGGGGTATGGGGTTGAAGCTTTCTTT. Amino acids: CASRLQGYGVEAFF. V is TRBV3-1 (or the pseudogene TRBV3-2) and J is TRBJ1-1, with TRBD1 identical over 7 bases. The CDR3 totals 14 residues. V was pared by 6 bases and J by 7 bases, with 11 bases of the junction left unmatched. Looked up from germline, CDR1 is LGHDT and CDR2 is YNNKEL (reference sequence).

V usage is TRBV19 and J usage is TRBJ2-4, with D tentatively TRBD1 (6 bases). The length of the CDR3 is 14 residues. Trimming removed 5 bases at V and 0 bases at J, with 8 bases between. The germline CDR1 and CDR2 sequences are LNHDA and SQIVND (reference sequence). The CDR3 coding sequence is TGTGCCAGTAGTCTCAGGGGAGCCAAAAACATTCAGTACTTC. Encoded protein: CASSLRGAKNIQYF.

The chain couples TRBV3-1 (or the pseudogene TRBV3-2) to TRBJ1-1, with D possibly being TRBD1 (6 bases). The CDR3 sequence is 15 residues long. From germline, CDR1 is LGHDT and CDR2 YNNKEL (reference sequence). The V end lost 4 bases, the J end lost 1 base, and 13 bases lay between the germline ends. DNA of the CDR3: TGTGCCAGCAGCCCCAGAGGACAGCGGAACACTGAAGCTTTCTTT. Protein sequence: CASSPRGQRNTEAFF.

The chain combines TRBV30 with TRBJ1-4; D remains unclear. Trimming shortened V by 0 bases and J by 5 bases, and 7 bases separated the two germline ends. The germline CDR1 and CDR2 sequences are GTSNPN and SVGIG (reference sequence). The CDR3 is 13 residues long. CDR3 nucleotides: TGTGCCTGGAGTGTTCGAGGCAATGAAAAACTGTTTTTT. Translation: CAWSVRGNEKLFF.

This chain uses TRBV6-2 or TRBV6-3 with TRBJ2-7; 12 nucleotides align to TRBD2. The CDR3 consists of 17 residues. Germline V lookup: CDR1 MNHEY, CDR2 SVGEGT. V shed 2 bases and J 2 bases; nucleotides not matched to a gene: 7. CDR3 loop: CASSYRPTSGRTYEQYF. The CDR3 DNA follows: TGTGCCAGCAGTTACCGACCAACTAGCGGGAGGACCTACGAGCAGTACTTC.

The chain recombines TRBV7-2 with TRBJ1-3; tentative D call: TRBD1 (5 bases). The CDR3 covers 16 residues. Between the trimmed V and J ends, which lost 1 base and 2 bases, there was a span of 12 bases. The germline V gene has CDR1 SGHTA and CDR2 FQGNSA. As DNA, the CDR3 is TGTGCCAGCAGCTTAGTGACAGCAGGCACTGGAAACACCATATATTTT. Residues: CASSLVTAGTGNTIYF. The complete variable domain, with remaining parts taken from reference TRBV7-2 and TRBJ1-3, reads GAGVSQSPSNKVTEKGKDVELRCDPISGHTALYWYRQSLGQGLEFLIYFQGNSAPDKSGLPSDRFSAERTGGSVSTLTIQRTQQEDSAVYLCASSLVTAGTGNTIYFGEGSWLTVV.

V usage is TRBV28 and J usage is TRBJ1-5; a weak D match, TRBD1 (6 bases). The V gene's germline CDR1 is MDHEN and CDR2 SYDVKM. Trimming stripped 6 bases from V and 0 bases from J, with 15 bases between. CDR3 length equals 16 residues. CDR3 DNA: TGTGCCAGCAGACTAAGACAGGCTTATAGCAATCAGCCCCAGCATTTT. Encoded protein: CASRLRQAYSNQPQHF.

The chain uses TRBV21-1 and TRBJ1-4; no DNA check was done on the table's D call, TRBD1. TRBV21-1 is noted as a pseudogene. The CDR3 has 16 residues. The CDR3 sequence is CASSRRWGQRNEKLFF. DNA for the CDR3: TGTGCCAGCAGCAGGAGGTGGGGACAGAGAAATGAAAAACTGTTTTTT.

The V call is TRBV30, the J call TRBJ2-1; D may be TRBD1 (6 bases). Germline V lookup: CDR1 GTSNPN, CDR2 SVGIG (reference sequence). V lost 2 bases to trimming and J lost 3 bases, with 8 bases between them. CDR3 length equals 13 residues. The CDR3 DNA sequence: TGTGCCTGGAGTCAGGACAGCTACAATGAGCAGTTCTTC. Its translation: CAWSQDSYNEQFF.

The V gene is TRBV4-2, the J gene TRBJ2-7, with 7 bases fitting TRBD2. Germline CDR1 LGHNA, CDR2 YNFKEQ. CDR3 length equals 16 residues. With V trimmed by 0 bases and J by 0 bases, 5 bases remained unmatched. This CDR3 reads CASSQDASGSSYEQYF. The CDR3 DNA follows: TGTGCCAGCAGCCAAGATGCTAGCGGAAGCTCCTACGAGCAGTACTTC.

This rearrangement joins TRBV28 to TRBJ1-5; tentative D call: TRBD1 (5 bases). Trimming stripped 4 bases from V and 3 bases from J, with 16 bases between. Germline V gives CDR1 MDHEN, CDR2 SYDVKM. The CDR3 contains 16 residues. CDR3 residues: CASSSGGVGLNQPQHF. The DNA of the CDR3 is TGTGCCAGCAGTTCCGGGGGGGTAGGACTCAATCAGCCCCAGCATTTT.

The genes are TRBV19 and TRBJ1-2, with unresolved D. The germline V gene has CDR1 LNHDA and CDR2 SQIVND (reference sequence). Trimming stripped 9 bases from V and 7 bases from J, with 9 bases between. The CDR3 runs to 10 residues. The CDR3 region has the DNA TGTGCCAGCTCCTATGTTGGCTACACCTTC. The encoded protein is CASSYVGYTF.

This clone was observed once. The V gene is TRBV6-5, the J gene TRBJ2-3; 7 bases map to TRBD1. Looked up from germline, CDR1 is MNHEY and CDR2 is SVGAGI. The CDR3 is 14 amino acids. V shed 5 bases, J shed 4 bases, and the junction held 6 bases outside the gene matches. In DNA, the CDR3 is TGTGCCAGCAGTCTAGGACAGGTTTCAGATACGCAGTATTTT. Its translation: CASSLGQVSDTQYF.

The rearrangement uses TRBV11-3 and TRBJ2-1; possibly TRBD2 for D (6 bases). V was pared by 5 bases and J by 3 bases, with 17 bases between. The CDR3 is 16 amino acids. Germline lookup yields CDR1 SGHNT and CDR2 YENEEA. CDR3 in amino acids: CASSPMLREYYNEQFF. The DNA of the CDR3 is TGTGCCAGCAGCCCCATGCTTCGGGAGTACTACAATGAGCAGTTCTTC.

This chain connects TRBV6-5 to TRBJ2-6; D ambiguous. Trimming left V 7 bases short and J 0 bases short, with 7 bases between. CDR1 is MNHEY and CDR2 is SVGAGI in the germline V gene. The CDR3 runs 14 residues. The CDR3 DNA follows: TGTGCCAGCACCCCTAGCTCTGGGGCCAACGTCCTGACTTTC. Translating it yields CASTPSSGANVLTF.